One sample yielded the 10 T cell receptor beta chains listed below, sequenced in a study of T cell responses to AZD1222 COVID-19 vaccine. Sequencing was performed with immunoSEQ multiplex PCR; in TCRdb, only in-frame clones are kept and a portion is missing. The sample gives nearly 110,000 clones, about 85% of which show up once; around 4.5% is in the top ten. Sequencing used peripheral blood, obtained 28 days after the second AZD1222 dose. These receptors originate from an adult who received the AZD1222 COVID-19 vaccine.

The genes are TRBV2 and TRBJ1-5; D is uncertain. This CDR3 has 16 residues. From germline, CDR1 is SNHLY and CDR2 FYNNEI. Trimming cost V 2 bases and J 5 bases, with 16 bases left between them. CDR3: CASSERRTFNDQPQHF. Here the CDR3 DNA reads TGTGCCAGCAGTGAACGAAGGACCTTTAATGATCAGCCCCAGCATTTT.

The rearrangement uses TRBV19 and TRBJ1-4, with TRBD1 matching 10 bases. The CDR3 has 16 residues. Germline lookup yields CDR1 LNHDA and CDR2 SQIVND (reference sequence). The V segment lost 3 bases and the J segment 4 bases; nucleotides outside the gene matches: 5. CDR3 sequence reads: CASSIPWTGGNEKLFF. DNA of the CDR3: TGTGCCAGTAGTATCCCGTGGACAGGGGGTAATGAAAAACTGTTTTTT.

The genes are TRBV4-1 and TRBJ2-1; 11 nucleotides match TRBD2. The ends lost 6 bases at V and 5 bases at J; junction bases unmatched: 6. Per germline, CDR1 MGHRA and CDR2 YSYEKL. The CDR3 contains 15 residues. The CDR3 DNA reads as TGCGCCAGCAGACTAACTAGCGGGGGAAACAATGAGCAGTTCTTC. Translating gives CASRLTSGGNNEQFF.

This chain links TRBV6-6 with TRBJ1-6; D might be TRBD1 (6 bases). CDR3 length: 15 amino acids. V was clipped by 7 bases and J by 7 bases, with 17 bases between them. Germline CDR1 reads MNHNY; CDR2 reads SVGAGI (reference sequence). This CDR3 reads CASTGDALGNSPLHF. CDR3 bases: TGTGCCAGCACAGGGGACGCTCTAGGAAATTCACCCCTCCACTTT.

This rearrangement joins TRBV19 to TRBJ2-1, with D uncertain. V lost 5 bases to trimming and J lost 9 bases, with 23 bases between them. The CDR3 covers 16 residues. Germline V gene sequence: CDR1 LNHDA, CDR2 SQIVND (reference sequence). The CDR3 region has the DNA TGTGCCAGTAGTTCCCGTAGGGCCTTCGGAAAGGTTGAGCAGTTCTTC. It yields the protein CASSSRRAFGKVEQFF.

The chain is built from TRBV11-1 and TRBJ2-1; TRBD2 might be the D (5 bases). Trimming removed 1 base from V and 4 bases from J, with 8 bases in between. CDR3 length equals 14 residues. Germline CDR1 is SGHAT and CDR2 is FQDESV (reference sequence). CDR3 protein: CASSLGGGYNEQFF. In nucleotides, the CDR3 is TGTGCCAGCAGCTTAGGAGGCGGGTACAATGAGCAGTTCTTC.

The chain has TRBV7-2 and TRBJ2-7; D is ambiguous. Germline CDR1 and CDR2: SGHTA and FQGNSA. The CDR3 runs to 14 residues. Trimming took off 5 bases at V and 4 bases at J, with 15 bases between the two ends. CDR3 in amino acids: CASSPRQVLYEQYF. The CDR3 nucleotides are TGTGCCAGCAGCCCCCGGCAGGTATTATACGAGCAGTACTTC.

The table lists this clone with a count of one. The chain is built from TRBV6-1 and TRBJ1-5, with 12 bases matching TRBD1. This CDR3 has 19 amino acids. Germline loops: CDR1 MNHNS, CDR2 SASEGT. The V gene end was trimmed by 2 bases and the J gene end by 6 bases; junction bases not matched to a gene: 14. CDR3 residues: CASSESSRDRGLKVQPQHF. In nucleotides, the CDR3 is TGTGCCAGCAGTGAATCGTCCCGGGACAGGGGGCTTAAAGTTCAGCCCCAGCATTTT.

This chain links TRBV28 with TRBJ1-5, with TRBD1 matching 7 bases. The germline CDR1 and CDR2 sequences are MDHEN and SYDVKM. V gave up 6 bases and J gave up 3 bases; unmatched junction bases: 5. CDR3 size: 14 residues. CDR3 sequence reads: CASSIQGTNQPQHF. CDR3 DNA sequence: TGTGCCAGCAGCATACAGGGGACCAATCAGCCCCAGCATTTT. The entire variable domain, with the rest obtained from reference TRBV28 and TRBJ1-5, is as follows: DVKVTQSSRYLVKRTGEKVFLECVQDMDHENMFWYRQDPGLGLRLIYFSYDVKMKEKGDIPEGYSVSREKKERFSLILESASTNQTSMYLCASSIQGTNQPQHFGDGTRLSIL.

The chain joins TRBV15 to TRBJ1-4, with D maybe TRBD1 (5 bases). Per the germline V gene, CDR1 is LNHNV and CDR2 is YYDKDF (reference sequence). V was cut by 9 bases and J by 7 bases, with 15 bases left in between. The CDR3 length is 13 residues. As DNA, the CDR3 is TGTGCCACTCGGCGGGGGTCGGGTGAAAAACTGTTTTTT. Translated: CATRRGSGEKLFF. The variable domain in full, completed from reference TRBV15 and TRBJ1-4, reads DAMVIQNPRYQVTQFGKPVTLSCSQTLNHNVMYWYQQKSSQAPKLLFHYYDKDFNNEADTPDNFQSRRPNTSFCFLDIRSPGLGDTAMYLCATRRGSGEKLFFGSGTQLSVL.